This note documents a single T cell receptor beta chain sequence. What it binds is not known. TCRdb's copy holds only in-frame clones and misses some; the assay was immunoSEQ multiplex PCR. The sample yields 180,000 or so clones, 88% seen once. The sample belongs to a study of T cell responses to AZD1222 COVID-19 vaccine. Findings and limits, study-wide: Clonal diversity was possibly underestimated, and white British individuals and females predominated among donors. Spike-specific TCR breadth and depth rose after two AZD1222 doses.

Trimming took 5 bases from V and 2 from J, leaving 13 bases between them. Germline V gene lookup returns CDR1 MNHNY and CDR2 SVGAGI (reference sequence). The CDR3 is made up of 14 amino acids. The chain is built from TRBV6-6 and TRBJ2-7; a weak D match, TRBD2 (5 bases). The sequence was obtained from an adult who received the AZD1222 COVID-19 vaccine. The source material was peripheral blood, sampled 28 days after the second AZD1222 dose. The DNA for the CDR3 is TGTGCCAGCAGTGGCCCGGACTTGGCCTACGAGCAGTACTTC. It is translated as CASSGPDLAYEQYF.